This TCR beta chain emerged from a study of T-cell memory formation after mild COVID-19. At the level of the study: TCR clusters mostly belonged to single donors.

This clonotype has just a few counts. Its antigen is unknown. TCR alpha and TCR beta cDNA libraries carrying sample barcodes and UMIs were produced by 5'RACE using constant-segment primers. TCRdb re-called the 5' RACE reads with MiXCR, one entry per CDR3 protein. The sample carries 200,000 to 300,000 distinct CDR3 sequences, about a sixth recorded once. General observations from the study: Nothing showed for sure that second-wave clones peaking on day 37 were SARS-CoV-2 specific. Chiefly within CM and EM were the contracting CD4+ clones; CD8+ ones were within EMRA.

The V gene lost 1 base and the J gene lost 4 bases, with 13 bases spanning the gap. CDR3 length equals 15 residues. Germline V gives CDR1 SGHTA, CDR2 FQGNSA. The gene calls are TRBV7-2 and TRBJ1-1, with D possibly TRBD1 on 6 matching bases. Specimen: PBMCs or a T cell subset sorted from them (not recorded which). The clonotype originates from a man in his late teens or twenties who had mild COVID-19 (a few samples of this study predate the infection). Cell type and time point are not known. The CDR3 DNA follows: TGTGCCAGCAGCTTAGGAGGGGGGTTGGGCACTGAAGCTTTCTTT. Its translation: CASSLGGGLGTEAFF.